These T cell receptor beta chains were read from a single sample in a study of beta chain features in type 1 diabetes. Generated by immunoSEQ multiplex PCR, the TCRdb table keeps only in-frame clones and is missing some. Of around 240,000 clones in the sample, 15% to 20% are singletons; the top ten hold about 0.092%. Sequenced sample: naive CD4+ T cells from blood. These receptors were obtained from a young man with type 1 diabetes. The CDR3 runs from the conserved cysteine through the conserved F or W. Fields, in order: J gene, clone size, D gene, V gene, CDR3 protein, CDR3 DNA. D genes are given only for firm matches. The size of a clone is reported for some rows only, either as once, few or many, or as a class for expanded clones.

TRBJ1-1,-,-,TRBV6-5,CASRINVNTEAFF,TGTGCCAGCAGGATCAATGTAAACACTGAAGCTTTCTTT
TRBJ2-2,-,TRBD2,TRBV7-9,CASSFPGLAANTGELFF,TGTGCCAGCAGCTTCCCGGGACTAGCGGCGAACACCGGGGAGCTGTTTTTT
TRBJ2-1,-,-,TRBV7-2,CASSFSASWNYNEQFF,TGTGCCAGCAGCTTTTCAGCTAGCTGGAATTACAATGAGCAGTTCTTC
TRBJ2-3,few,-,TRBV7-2,CASSFDSGDVSGTQYF,TGTGCCAGCAGCTTTGATTCGGGGGATGTCTCGGGTACGCAGTATTTT
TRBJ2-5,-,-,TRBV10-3,CAITNSGTRQETQYF,TGTGCCATCACCAATTCCGGGACTCGACAAGAGACCCAGTACTTC
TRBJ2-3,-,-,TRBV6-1,CASRKTSTDTQYF,TGTGCCAGCCGAAAAACTAGCACAGATACGCAGTATTTT
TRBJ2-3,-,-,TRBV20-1,CSARIDTQYF,TGCAGTGCTAGAATAGATACGCAGTATTTT
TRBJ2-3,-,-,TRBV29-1,CSVRTPLTDTQYF,TGCAGCGTACGGACCCCCCTCACAGATACGCAGTATTTT
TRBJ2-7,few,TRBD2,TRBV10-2,CASSLAGALEQYF,TGCGCCAGCAGTCTAGCGGGAGCCCTCGAGCAGTACTTC
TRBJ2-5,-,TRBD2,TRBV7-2,CASSPTSGETQYF,TGTGCCAGCAGCCCGACTAGCGGGGAGACCCAGTACTTC
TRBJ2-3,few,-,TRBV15,CATSAEDTDTQYF,TGTGCCACCAGTGCAGAGGACACAGATACGCAGTATTTT
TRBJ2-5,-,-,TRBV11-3,CASSLESGQGRETQYF,TGTGCCAGCAGCTTAGAGAGCGGGCAGGGCCGGGAGACCCAGTACTTC
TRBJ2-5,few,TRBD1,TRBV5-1,CASSFYRGKEETQYF,TGCGCCAGCAGCTTTTACAGGGGGAAGGAAGAGACCCAGTACTTC
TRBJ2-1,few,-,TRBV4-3,CASSQEGGNEQFF,TGCGCCAGCAGCCAAGAGGGGGGCAATGAGCAGTTCTTC
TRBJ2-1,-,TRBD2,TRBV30,CAGTQREGSYNEQFF,TGTGCCGGGACCCAGCGGGAGGGCTCCTACAATGAGCAGTTCTTC
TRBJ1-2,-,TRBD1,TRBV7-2,CASSPGTGYGYTF,TGTGCCAGCAGCCCAGGGACAGGGTATGGCTACACCTTC
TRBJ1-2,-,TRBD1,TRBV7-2,CASSFGTGMNYGYTF,TGTGCCAGCAGCTTCGGGACAGGGATGAACTATGGCTACACCTTC
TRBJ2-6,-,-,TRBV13,CASSLGPSGANVLTF,TGTGCCAGCAGCTTAGGACCCTCTGGGGCCAACGTCCTGACTTTC
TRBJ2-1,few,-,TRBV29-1,CSVEGTGRSEQFF,TGCAGCGTTGAAGGGACGGGGAGGAGTGAGCAGTTCTTC
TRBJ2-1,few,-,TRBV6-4,CASSDLGTPSYNEQFF,TGTGCCAGCAGTGATCTTGGGACTCCTTCCTACAATGAGCAGTTCTTC
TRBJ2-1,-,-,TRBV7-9,CASKIAYNEQFF,TGTGCCAGCAAAATTGCCTACAATGAGCAGTTCTTC
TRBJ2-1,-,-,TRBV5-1,CASSSGATLDNEQFF,TGCGCCAGCAGCTCCGGGGCTACCTTAGACAATGAGCAGTTCTTC
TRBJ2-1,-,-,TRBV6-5,CASSYSYRRNEQFF,TGTGCCAGCAGTTACTCGTATCGCCGCAATGAGCAGTTCTTC
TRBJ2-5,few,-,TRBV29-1,CSVQGPGTGQETQYF,TGCAGCGTACAGGGACCGGGCACAGGACAAGAGACCCAGTACTTC
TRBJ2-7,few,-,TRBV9,CASSGGSFYEQYF,TGTGCCAGCAGCGGAGGGTCCTTCTACGAGCAGTACTTC
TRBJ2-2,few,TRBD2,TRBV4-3,CASSRQGLAGNTGELFF,TGCGCCAGCAGCCGACAAGGACTAGCGGGGAACACCGGGGAGCTGTTTTTT
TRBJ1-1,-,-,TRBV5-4,CASRFTGNTEAFF,TGTGCCAGCAGATTTACAGGGAACACTGAAGCTTTCTTT
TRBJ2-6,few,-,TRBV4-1,CASSQDGGDSSGANVLTF,TGCGCCAGCAGCCAAGACGGCGGGGATTCTTCTGGGGCCAACGTCCTGACTTTC
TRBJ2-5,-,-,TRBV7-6,CASSWEETQYF,TGTGCCAGCAGCTGGGAGGAGACCCAGTACTTC
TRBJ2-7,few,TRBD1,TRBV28,CASSPGQGVLEYF,TGTGCCAGCAGTCCGGGACAGGGGGTACTGGAGTACTTC
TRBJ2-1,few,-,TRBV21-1,CRRTGNEQFF,TGTCGGAGAACGGGGAATGAGCAGTTCTTC
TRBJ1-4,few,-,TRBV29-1,CSVEDRDDKLFF,TGCAGCGTTGAAGACAGGGATGACAAACTGTTTTTT
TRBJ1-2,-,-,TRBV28,CASRQVYYGYTF,TGTGCCAGTAGACAGGTTTACTATGGCTACACCTTC
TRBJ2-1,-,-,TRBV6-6,CASSYPNEQFF,TGTGCCAGCAGTTACCCGAATGAGCAGTTCTTC
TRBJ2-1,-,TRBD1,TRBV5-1,CASSSRDRANEQFF,TGCGCCAGCAGCTCCCGGGACAGGGCGAATGAGCAGTTCTTC
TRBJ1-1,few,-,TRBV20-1,CSASSVAFF,TGCAGTGCTAGCTCAGTTGCTTTCTTT
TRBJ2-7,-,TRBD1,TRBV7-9,CASSRQGGSYEQYF,TGTGCCAGCAGCCGACAGGGCGGCTCCTACGAGCAGTACTTC
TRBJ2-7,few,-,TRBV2,CASSEVHEQYF,TGTGCCAGCAGTGAGGTCCACGAGCAGTACTTC
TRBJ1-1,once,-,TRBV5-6,CASSYKNTEAFF,TGTGCCAGCAGCTACAAGAACACTGAAGCTTTCTTT
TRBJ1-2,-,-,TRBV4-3,CASSQLQGSESYTF,TGCGCCAGCAGCCAGTTACAGGGATCTGAAAGCTACACCTTC
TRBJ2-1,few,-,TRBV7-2,CASGPGSYNEQFF,TGTGCCAGTGGCCCAGGCTCCTACAATGAGCAGTTCTTC
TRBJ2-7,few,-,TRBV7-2,CASSLGLSQGYEQYF,TGTGCCAGCAGCCTGGGACTCTCCCAGGGCTACGAGCAGTACTTC
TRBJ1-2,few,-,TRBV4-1,CASSGGIYGYTF,TGCGCCAGCAGTGGGGGGATCTATGGCTACACCTTC
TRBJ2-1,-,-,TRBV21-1,CASSTKQGAVSYNEQFF,TGTGCCAGCAGCACAAAACAGGGGGCTGTGTCGTACAATGAGCAGTTCTTC